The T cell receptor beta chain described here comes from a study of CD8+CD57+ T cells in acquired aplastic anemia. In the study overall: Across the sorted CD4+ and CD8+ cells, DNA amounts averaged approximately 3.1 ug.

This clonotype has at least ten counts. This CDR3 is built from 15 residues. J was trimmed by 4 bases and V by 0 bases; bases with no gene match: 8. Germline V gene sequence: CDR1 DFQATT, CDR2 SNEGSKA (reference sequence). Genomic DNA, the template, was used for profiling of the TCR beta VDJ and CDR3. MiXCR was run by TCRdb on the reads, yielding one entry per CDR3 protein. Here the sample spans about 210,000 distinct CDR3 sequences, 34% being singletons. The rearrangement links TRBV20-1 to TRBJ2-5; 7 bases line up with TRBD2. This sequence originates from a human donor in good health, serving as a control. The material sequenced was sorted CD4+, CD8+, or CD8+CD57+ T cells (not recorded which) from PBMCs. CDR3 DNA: TGCAGTGCTAGAGATCCGGCGGGAGCACTAGAGACCCAGTACTTC. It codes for CSARDPAGALETQYF.